One TCR beta chain is described in this entry. The data stem from a study of blood T cell repertoires in COVID-19. Study-wide context: There were acute and convalescent COVID-19 samples, and they came from the United States, Italy and Spain. T cells, B-cell-depleted T cells, or PBMCs supplied cDNA or gDNA.

Per the study methods: Amplified reference gene primers provided the basis for estimating nucleated cell counts. Sequencing used immunoSEQ multiplex PCR; TCRdb keeps in-frame clones, though not all of them. V, J and clone size are those of that table, while D and trimming were read from the DNA. The top ten hold around 6.5% of the sample, which has about 200,000 clones, about nine tenths seen once. Germline CDR1 reads SGHVS; CDR2 reads FQNEAQ. The CDR3 is 15 residues long. Trimming took off 2 bases at V and 0 bases at J, with 11 bases between the two ends. This clonotype was obtained from a man older than 75 with acute or convalescent COVID-19. The V call is TRBV7-8, the J call TRBJ2-7; D is perhaps TRBD1 (5 bases). Sequencing used peripheral blood. CDR3 sequence: CASSLTGFSSYEQYF. Here the CDR3 DNA reads TGTGCCAGCAGCTTAACAGGCTTCTCCTCCTACGAGCAGTACTTC.